The 22 T cell receptor beta chains in this list originate from one sample, sequenced in a study of vaccination effects on CD4 cells after COVID-19. Sequencing used immunoSEQ multiplex PCR; TCRdb keeps in-frame clones, though not all of them. The sample holds 27,000 or so clones, about 70% seen once. Antigen specificity for these receptors is unknown. The ViraFEST assay expanded antigen-specific CD4+ T cells with viral peptide pools before sequencing. CD4+ T cells were isolated after less than 13 days of culture. Prior SARS-CoV-2 infection was absent in the vaccine recipients, as shown by negative nucleocapsid antibodies. Here the sequenced sample was CD4+ T cells from PBMCs cultured with SARS-CoV-2 spike peptides, taken before COVID-19 vaccination. All receptors come from a human donor who received a COVID-19 vaccine.

The V gene is TRBV30, the J gene TRBJ1-2; D is possibly TRBD1 (6 bases). V dropped 3 bases and J dropped 3 bases, with 14 bases sitting between them. This CDR3 region has 14 residues. The germline gives CDR1 GTSNPN, CDR2 SVGIG (reference sequence). DNA of the CDR3: TGTGCCTGGAGGTTAAGGGGGGGGGACTATGGCTACACCTTC. Translated, it gives CAWRLRGGDYGYTF.

The sample holds a few counts of this clone. The chain joins TRBV3-1 (or the pseudogene TRBV3-2) to TRBJ2-2, with a tentative D call TRBD1 (6 bases). The V end lost 0 bases, the J end lost 4 bases, and 15 bases lay between the germline ends. The germline gives CDR1 LGHDT, CDR2 YNNKEL (reference sequence). CDR3 length: 17 residues. Written as DNA, the CDR3 is TGTGCCAGCAGCCAAGATGTTCGGACAGAGGCCACCGGGGAGCTGTTTTTT. Translated: CASSQDVRTEATGELFF.

The rearrangement links TRBV10-3 to TRBJ2-1, with D possibly called TRBD1 or TRBD2 (5 bases each). Germline lookup yields CDR1 ENHRY and CDR2 SYGVKD. This CDR3 contains 16 residues. V lost 6 bases and J lost 7, with 22 bases in between. The CDR3 nucleotides are TGTGCCATCAGCCGTGGTGAGGGAGTGAAGGGGAATGAGCAGTTCTTC. It codes for CAISRGEGVKGNEQFF.

This chain uses TRBV10-3 with TRBJ2-7, with 9 bases identical to TRBD2. Per germline, CDR1 ENHRY and CDR2 SYGVKD. CDR3 length: 15 residues. J was trimmed by 6 bases and V by 0 bases; bases with no gene match: 6. CDR3 residues: CAISESSSGTGEQYF. The CDR3 DNA follows: TGTGCCATCAGTGAGTCATCTAGCGGGACTGGCGAGCAGTACTTC.

This clone appeared once. The J gene is TRBJ2-5, the V gene TRBV11-3; no reliable D call. The CDR3 length is 14 residues. Germline CDR1 reads SGHNT; CDR2 reads YENEEA. V shed 5 bases and J shed 2 bases, with 12 bases lying between them. The CDR3 is CASSGRRIQETQYF. The CDR3 bases are TGTGCCAGCAGCGGTAGACGGATACAAGAGACCCAGTACTTC.

The CDR3: CASSFGTSGYYEQYF. In nucleotides, the CDR3 is TGTGCCAGCAGTTTCGGGACTAGCGGGTATTACGAGCAGTACTTC. V gene TRBV6-1 combines with J gene TRBJ2-7, with 12 bases aligning to TRBD2. The V gene's germline CDR1 is MNHNS and CDR2 SASEGT. The CDR3 covers 15 residues. The ends lost 5 bases at V and 4 bases at J; junction bases unmatched: 6.

This chain connects TRBV6-2 or TRBV6-3 to TRBJ2-2; 12 bases align to TRBD2. With V trimmed by 4 bases and J by 5 bases, 14 bases remained unmatched. This CDR3 has 19 amino acids. Germline CDR1 reads MNHEY; CDR2 reads SVGEGT. CDR3 nucleotides: TGTGCCAGCAGTTTGGCCCGGACTAGCGGGGCAGGCGGGACCGGGGAGCTGTTTTTT. Amino acids: CASSLARTSGAGGTGELFF.

The V and J genes are TRBV6-5 and TRBJ2-1; possible D gene TRBD2, 5 bases. V was cut by 5 bases and J by 1 base, with 12 bases left in between. Looked up from germline, CDR1 is MNHEY and CDR2 is SVGAGI. The CDR3 length is 15 residues. As DNA, the CDR3 is TGTGCCAGCAGTAAAAACCGGGATTCCTACAATGAGCAGTTCTTC. Protein sequence: CASSKNRDSYNEQFF.

V and J are TRBV12-3 or TRBV12-4 and TRBJ1-2, with D perhaps TRBD1 (5 bases). CDR3 size: 12 residues. Trimming cost V 3 bases and J 8 bases, with 10 bases left between them. CDR3 amino acids: CASSLMQGGYTF. In DNA form, the CDR3 reads TGTGCCAGCAGTTTGATGCAGGGAGGCTACACCTTC.

The chain couples TRBV6-5 to TRBJ1-3; 7 positions agree with TRBD1. The CDR3 totals 13 residues. Trimming took 8 bases from V and 8 from J; bases not matched to a gene: 9. The germline CDR1 and CDR2 sequences are MNHEY and SVGAGI. In nucleotides, the CDR3 is TGTGCCAGCCGGGACAGCTACCTGGACACCATATATTTT. It yields the protein CASRDSYLDTIYF.

The chain couples TRBV11-2 to TRBJ2-1; 8 bases are a match to TRBD2. CDR1 is SGHAT and CDR2 is FQNNGV in the germline V gene. The V segment lost 0 bases and the J segment 4 bases; nucleotides outside the gene matches: 5. The CDR3 consists of 16 residues. CDR3 DNA: TGTGCCAGCAGCTTAGACACGAGCGGGAGATACAATGAGCAGTTCTTC. Its translation: CASSLDTSGRYNEQFF.

The J gene is TRBJ2-3, the V gene TRBV3-1 (or the pseudogene TRBV3-2); D unresolved. The CDR3 runs 13 residues. Germline V gives CDR1 LGHDT, CDR2 YNNKEL (reference sequence). With 4 bases removed from V and 4 bases from J, the gap between germline ends came to 9 bases. The CDR3 DNA follows: TGTGCCAGCAGCCCTGGCGGATCAGATACGCAGTATTTT. Translation gives CASSPGGSDTQYF.

V usage is TRBV5-6 and J usage is TRBJ2-5, with D hard to call. Looked up from germline, CDR1 is SGHDT and CDR2 is YYEEEE. Trimming took 1 base from V and 3 from J, leaving 7 bases between them. The CDR3 spans 13 residues. The CDR3 DNA sequence: TGTGCCAGCAGCTTGTTTTCAGAAGAGACCCAGTACTTC. Its protein is CASSLFSEETQYF.

In DNA, the CDR3 is TGCGCCAGCAGCTTTGGGGACACGGGGGGCTACACCTTC. Protein sequence: CASSFGDTGGYTF. This chain uses TRBV5-1 with TRBJ1-2, with D tentatively TRBD1 (6 bases). Germline CDR1 is SGHRS and CDR2 is YFSETQ. Trimming took 2 bases from V and 8 from J, leaving 13 bases between them. The CDR3 spans 13 residues.

This clone was recorded a few times. The V call is TRBV3-1 (or the pseudogene TRBV3-2), the J call TRBJ1-1; the match to TRBD1 covers 9 bases. Trimming at V came to 4 bases and at J to 5 bases, leaving 5 bases not matched to a gene. Per the germline V gene, CDR1 is LGHDT and CDR2 is YNNKEL (reference sequence). The CDR3 covers 14 residues. The CDR3: CASSRGQGWTEAFF. The CDR3 DNA follows: TGTGCCAGCAGCCGTGGACAGGGGTGGACTGAAGCTTTCTTT.

J is TRBJ1-3 and V is TRBV28, with 10 bases lining up with TRBD1. After removal of 8 bases from V and 0 bases from J, the junction contained 10 bases not matched to a gene. Looked up from germline, CDR1 is MDHEN and CDR2 is SYDVKM. The CDR3 runs to 17 residues. The DNA of the CDR3 is TGTGCCAGCGGGGGGGACAGGGGTGCAGGCTCTGGAAACACCATATATTTT. Its protein product is CASGGDRGAGSGNTIYF.

The V and J genes are TRBV4-1 and TRBJ2-7, with D possibly matching TRBD1 (5 bases). The length of the CDR3 is 13 residues. Germline values: CDR1 MGHRA, CDR2 YSYEKL. V gave up 10 bases and J gave up 3 bases, with 16 bases separating them. Here the CDR3 DNA reads TGCGCCACCAAAAAGATAGGGGACTACGAGCAGTACTTC. It specifies CATKKIGDYEQYF.

This clone has only a few counts. The rearrangement uses TRBV25-1 and TRBJ1-1; the D gene is possibly TRBD1 (6 bases). The CDR3 contains 13 residues. V shed 3 bases and J shed 5 bases, with 10 bases lying between them. Germline V lookup: CDR1 MGHDK, CDR2 SYGVNS. The CDR3 nucleotides read TGTGCCAGCAGTGAGGAGGGGGGGACTGAAGCTTTCTTT. Protein product: CASSEEGGTEAFF. Variable domain in full (rest from reference TRBV25-1 and TRBJ1-1): EADIYQTPRYLVIGTGKKITLECSQTMGHDKMYWYQQDPGMELHLIHYSYGVNSTEKGDLSSESTVSRIRTEHFPLTLESARPSHTSQYLCASSEEGGTEAFFGQGTRLTVV.

The chain is built from TRBV6-5 and TRBJ1-2; D is undetermined. Germline-derived CDR1 and CDR2 are MNHEY and SVGAGI. The V end lost 6 bases, the J end lost 7 bases, and 9 bases lay between the germline ends. CDR3 length equals 11 residues. CDR3 protein: CASSPRIGYTF. CDR3 coding DNA: TGTGCCAGCAGCCCACGTATTGGCTACACCTTC.

This sequence joins TRBV7-6 and TRBJ1-1, with TRBD1 as a possible D gene (5 bases). The CDR3 loop spans 14 amino acids. Germline CDR1 reads SGHVS; CDR2 reads FNYEAQ. V was trimmed by 1 base and J by 3 bases, leaving 9 bases between them. Written as DNA, the CDR3 is TGTGCCAGCAGCTTAGGGGGCGACGACACTGAAGCTTTCTTT. Translating it yields CASSLGGDDTEAFF.

The chain links TRBV25-1 to TRBJ2-3; possible D gene TRBD2, 6 bases. V was cut by 6 bases and J by 0 bases, with 13 bases left in between. CDR1 MGHDK and CDR2 SYGVNS come from the germline V gene. The CDR3 extends over 15 amino acids. The CDR3 region has the DNA TGTGCCAGCAGCCCCCGGGGGAGCAGCACAGATACGCAGTATTTT. Protein: CASSPRGSSTDTQYF.

The chain employs TRBV19 and TRBJ2-1; unclear D gene. Trimming removed 3 bases at V and 4 bases at J, with 4 bases between. The CDR3 length is 12 residues. CDR1 LNHDA and CDR2 SQIVND come from the germline V gene (reference sequence). The CDR3 nucleotides are TGTGCCAGTAGTATGGTGTACAATGAGCAGTTCTTC. Its translation is CASSMVYNEQFF.